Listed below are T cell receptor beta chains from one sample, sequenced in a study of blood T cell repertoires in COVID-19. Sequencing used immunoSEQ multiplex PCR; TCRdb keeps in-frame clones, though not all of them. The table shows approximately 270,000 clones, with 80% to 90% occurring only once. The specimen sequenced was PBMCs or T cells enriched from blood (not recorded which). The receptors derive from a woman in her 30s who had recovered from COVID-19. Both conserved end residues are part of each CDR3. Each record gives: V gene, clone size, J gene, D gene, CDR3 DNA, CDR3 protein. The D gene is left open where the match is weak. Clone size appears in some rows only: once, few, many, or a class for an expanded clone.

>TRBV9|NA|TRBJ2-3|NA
TGTGCCAGCAGCGTAGAGGGGCGGGCGGGGACAGATACGCAGTATTTT
CASSVEGRAGTDTQYF
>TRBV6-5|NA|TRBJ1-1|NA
TGTGCCAGCAGTTACCTAGAGTTGAACACTGAAGCTTTCTTT
CASSYLELNTEAFF
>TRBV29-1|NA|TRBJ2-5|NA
TGCAGCGTCTACGGCAGGGGTCAAGAGACCCAGTACTTC
CSVYGRGQETQYF
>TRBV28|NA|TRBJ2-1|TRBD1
TGTGCCAGCAGACAGGGGACAGGAGAATACAATGAGCAGTTCTTC
CASRQGTGEYNEQFF
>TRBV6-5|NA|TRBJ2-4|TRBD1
TGTGCCAGCAGCCTAGGGGGCACAGCCAAAAACATTCAGTACTTC
CASSLGGTAKNIQYF
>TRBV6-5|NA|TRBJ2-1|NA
TGTGCCAGCAGTTACTGGCAGGCCGGCAATGAGCAGTTCTTC
CASSYWQAGNEQFF
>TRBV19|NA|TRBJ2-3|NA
TGTGCCAGTAGTGAGCCCCCTCGTACGCAGTATTTT
CASSEPPRTQYF
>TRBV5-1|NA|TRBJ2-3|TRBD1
TGCGCCAGCAGCTGGGGGACAGGGTCAGCAGATACGCAGTATTTT
CASSWGTGSADTQYF
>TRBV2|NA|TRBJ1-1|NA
TGTGCCAGCGAAACCCAGGGAATGAACACTGAAGCTTTCTTT
CASETQGMNTEAFF
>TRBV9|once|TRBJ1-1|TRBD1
TGTGCCACTGTCCCCGCGGGACAGAAGAACACTGAAGCTTTCTTT
CATVPAGQKNTEAFF
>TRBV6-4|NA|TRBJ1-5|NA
TGTGCCAGCAGGGACCGGCAGCCCCAGCATTTT
CASRDRQPQHF
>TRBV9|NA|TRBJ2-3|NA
TGTGCCAGCAGCGTAACGGGGTGGCGCACAGATACGCAGTATTTT
CASSVTGWRTDTQYF
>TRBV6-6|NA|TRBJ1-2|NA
TGTGCCAGCAGTTACTCGTCCGGACAGTCCTATGGCTACACCTTC
CASSYSSGQSYGYTF
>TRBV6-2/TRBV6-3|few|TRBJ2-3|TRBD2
TGTGCCAGCAGCCTCGGCGGGAGGGAAACAGATACGCAGTATTTT
CASSLGGRETDTQYF
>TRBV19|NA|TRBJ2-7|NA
TGTGCCAGTAGGGCCCAAGCTGGGCAGGGCTCCTACGAGCAGTACTTC
CASRAQAGQGSYEQYF
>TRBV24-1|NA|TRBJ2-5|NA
TGTGCCACCAGTGACCGGACAGTCCAAGAGACCCAGTACTTC
CATSDRTVQETQYF
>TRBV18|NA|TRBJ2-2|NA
TGTGCCAGCTCACCTGCAGGGAACACCGGGGAGCTGTTTTTT
CASSPAGNTGELFF
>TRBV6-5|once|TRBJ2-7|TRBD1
TGTGCCAGCAGCCGGACAGGGCCCTACGAGCAGTACTTC
CASSRTGPYEQYF
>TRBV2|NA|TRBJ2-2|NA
TGTGCCAGCACCGTCCTTCACACCGGGGAGCTGTTTTTT
CASTVLHTGELFF
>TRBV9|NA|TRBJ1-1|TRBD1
TGTGCCAGCACCCCGGGACAGGGGGACACTGAAGCTTTCTTT
CASTPGQGDTEAFF
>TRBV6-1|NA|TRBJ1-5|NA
TGTGCCAGCAGTGAAGGAGGGTTGAGGTGGCATTTT
CASSEGGLRWHF
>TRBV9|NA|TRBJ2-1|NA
TGTGCCAGCAGCGTAGTTGGGACACCTGGAACATACAATGAGCAGTTCTTC
CASSVVGTPGTYNEQFF
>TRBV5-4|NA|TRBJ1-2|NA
TGTGCCAGCAGCAGCAGGACAGCTATTAACTATGGCTACACCTTC
CASSSRTAINYGYTF
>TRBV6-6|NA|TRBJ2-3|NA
TGTGCCAGCAGTAAAGGGGGAAGTAGGGATACGCAGTATTTT
CASSKGGSRDTQYF
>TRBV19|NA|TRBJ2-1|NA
TGTGCCAGTAGCCTAAGAGAATCCTACAATGAGCAGTTCTTC
CASSLRESYNEQFF
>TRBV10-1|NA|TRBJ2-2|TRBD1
TGCGCCAGCACCAGTGTAGGGAAGACAGGGGGCCCTACGAACACCGGGGAGCTGTTTTTT
CASTSVGKTGGPTNTGELFF
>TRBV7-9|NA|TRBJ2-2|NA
TGTGCCAGCAGCTCTGGGGACAATTGGACCGGGGAGCTGTTTTTT
CASSSGDNWTGELFF
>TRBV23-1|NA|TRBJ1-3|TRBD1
TGCGCCAGCAGTCGGGACAGGGTAAACTCTGGAAACACCATATATTTT
CASSRDRVNSGNTIYF
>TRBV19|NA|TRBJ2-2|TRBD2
TGTGCCAGTAGTAGCGGGGGGGCTTCCGGGGAGCTGTTTTTT
CASSSGGASGELFF
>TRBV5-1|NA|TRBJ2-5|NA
TGCGCCAGCAGCGGGAGAATGGGAGAGACCCAGTACTTC
CASSGRMGETQYF
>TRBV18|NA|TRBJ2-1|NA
TGTGCCAGCTCACCAATACTAGCTAGAGACAATGAGCAGTTCTTC
CASSPILARDNEQFF
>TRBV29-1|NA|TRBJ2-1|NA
TGCAGCGTGGAGGACGGCGGCTCCTACAATGAGCAGTTCTTC
CSVEDGGSYNEQFF
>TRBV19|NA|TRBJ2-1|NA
TGTGCCAGTAGCGGCCGGGTTCGGGGGACCTCCTACAATGAGCAGTTCTTC
CASSGRVRGTSYNEQFF
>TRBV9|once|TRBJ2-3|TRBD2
TGTGCCAGCAGCGTAGAGGGGACTAGCCTCACAGATACGCAGTATTTT
CASSVEGTSLTDTQYF
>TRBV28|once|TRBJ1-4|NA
TGTGCCAGCAGTTCGGGAGGACTACCGGGGGGTAATGAAAAACTGTTTTTT
CASSSGGLPGGNEKLFF
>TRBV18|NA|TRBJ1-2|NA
TGTGCCAGCTCACAGACAGATACCAACTATGGCTACACCTTC
CASSQTDTNYGYTF
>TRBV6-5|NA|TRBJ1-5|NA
TGTGCCAGCAGCCGAATCCGGGACTTCAATCAGCCCCAGCATTTT
CASSRIRDFNQPQHF
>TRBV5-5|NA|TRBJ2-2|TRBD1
TGTGCCAGCAGCTTGGAAGGGACAGGGAGCGCCACCGGGGAGCTGTTTTTT
CASSLEGTGSATGELFF
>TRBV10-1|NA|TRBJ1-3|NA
TGCGCCAGCAGTGACAGCTCTGGAAACACCATATATTTT
CASSDSSGNTIYF
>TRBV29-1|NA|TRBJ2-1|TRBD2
TGCAGCGCCCTTTCGGCGGGAGGGTCCGAAAATGAGCAGTTCTTC
CSALSAGGSENEQFF
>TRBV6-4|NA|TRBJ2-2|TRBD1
TGTGCCAGCAGTGACATCCCGGGACAGGGGGCAACGAACACCGGGGAGCTGTTTTTT
CASSDIPGQGATNTGELFF
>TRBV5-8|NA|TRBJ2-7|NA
TGTGCCAGCAGCTTCGACAGTGGCGAGCAGTACTTC
CASSFDSGEQYF
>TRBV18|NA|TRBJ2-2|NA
TGTGCCAGCTCACCAGTATCAGGAAACACCGGGGAGCTGTTTTTT
CASSPVSGNTGELFF
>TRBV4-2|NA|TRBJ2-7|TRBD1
TGTGCCAGCAGCGTTGGGACAGGTGCTTACTACGAGCAGTACTTC
CASSVGTGAYYEQYF
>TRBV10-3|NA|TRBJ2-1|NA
TGTGCCATACGAATAGCGGACATAGGCTACAATGAGCAGTTCTTC
CAIRIADIGYNEQFF
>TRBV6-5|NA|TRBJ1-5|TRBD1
TGTGCCAGCAGTAACGGTGGAGGGGGCGGTCAGCCCCAGCATTTT
CASSNGGGGGQPQHF
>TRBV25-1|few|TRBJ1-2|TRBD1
TGTGCCAGCAGTGAAAGGACAGGGGGCGCCTATGGCTACACCTTC
CASSERTGGAYGYTF
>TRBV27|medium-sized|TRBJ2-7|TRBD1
TGTGCCAGCAGCGGACAGGGATCGTCCTACGAGCAGTACTTC
CASSGQGSSYEQYF
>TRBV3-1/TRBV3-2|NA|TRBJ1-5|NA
TGTGCCAGCAGCCAAGGCGGTCCCCAGCATTTT
CASSQGGPQHF
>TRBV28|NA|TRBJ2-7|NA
TGTGCCAGCGGCGAGACGGGTCAGCTCAGGGCGTTCAACGAGCAGTACTTC
CASGETGQLRAFNEQYF
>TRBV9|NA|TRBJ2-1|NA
TGTGCCAGCAGCCTAAGGGACACCTACAATGAGCAGTTCTTC
CASSLRDTYNEQFF
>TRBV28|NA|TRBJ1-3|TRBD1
TGTGCCAGCAGGATAAGACAGGGAAGGGTCTCTGGAAACACCATATATTTT
CASRIRQGRVSGNTIYF
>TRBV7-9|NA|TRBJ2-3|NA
TGTGCCAGCAGCTTAGTGGGTAGAGGAGATACGCAGTATTTT
CASSLVGRGDTQYF